The entry below describes one TCR beta chain. Original analysis: Amplifying reference gene primers gave estimates of nucleated cell counts. Clones were sequenced by immunoSEQ multiplex PCR, and TCRdb holds only the in-frame ones, with some missing. V and J calls and clone size are given by that table; D and trimming were obtained from the DNA. The sample contains some 210,000 clones, 84% of which appear only once. This sample was taken from a study of blood T cell repertoires in COVID-19. Study summary: The United States, Italy and Spain were the sources of the acute and convalescent COVID-19 samples. PBMCs, B-cell-depleted T cells, or T cells provided the cDNA or gDNA that made up the material.

The CDR3 is made up of 13 amino acids. Per germline, CDR1 SNHLY and CDR2 FYNNEI. Trimming at V came to 5 bases and at J to 3 bases, leaving 3 bases not matched to a gene. The sequence was obtained from a woman in her seventies with active or convalescent COVID-19. The chain combines TRBV2 with TRBJ1-2; 7 bases agree with TRBD1. The sample was peripheral blood. The CDR3 nucleotides are TGTGCCAGCAGTAGCGGACAGGACTATGGCTACACCTTC. Translating gives CASSSGQDYGYTF. The complete variable domain, with remaining parts taken from reference TRBV2 and TRBJ1-2, reads EPEVTQTPSHQVTQMGQEVILRCVPISNHLYFYWYRQILGQKVEFLVSFYNNEISEKSEIFDDQFSVERPDGSNFTLKIRSTKLEDSAMYFCASSSGQDYGYTFGSGTRLTVV.